A single sample gave rise to the 23 T cell receptor beta chains below, sequenced in a study of T cells in localized non-small cell lung cancer. Clones were sequenced by immunoSEQ multiplex PCR, and TCRdb holds only the in-frame ones, with some missing. The data hold about 3,500 clones, with less than 30% observed a single time. Material: lung tumor tissue, obtained before any cancer treatment. The source of these receptors is a man between 40 and 70 years old with stage I lung adenocarcinoma.

This clone was detected a few times. The chain employs TRBV4-1 and TRBJ2-3; possibly TRBD1 or TRBD2 for D (5 bases each). The germline V gene has CDR1 MGHRA and CDR2 YSYEKL. V shed 2 bases and J shed 9 bases, with 15 bases lying between them. CDR3 length: 14 residues. The CDR3 loop is CASSQLWTGPTQYF. CDR3 in DNA: TGCGCCAGCAGCCAACTTTGGACGGGGCCGACGCAGTATTTT.

The chain carries TRBV22-1 and TRBJ2-3; the D call TRBD2 from the table was never checked on the DNA. TRBV22-1 is shown as a pseudogene. This CDR3 has 13 residues. CDR3 amino acids: CASSLPGGNTQYF. CDR3 sequence (DNA): TGTGCCAGCAGTTTACCGGGAGGGAATACGCAGTATTTT.

This clone was counted only a few times. CDR3 loop: CASSGSNEKLFF. The CDR3 DNA is TGTGCCAGCAGCGGATCTAATGAAAAACTGTTTTTT. V is TRBV9 and J is TRBJ1-4; no clear D gene. The CDR3 sequence is 12 residues long. Per the germline V gene, CDR1 is SGDLS and CDR2 is YYNGEE. V was clipped by 3 bases and J by 3 bases, with 3 bases between them. The full variable domain, with the rest looked up from reference TRBV9 and TRBJ1-4, is DSGVTQTPKHLITATGQRVTLRCSPRSGDLSVYWYQQSLDQGLQFLIQYYNGEERAKGNILERFSAQQFPDLHSELNLSSLELGDSALYFCASSGSNEKLFFGSGTQLSVL.

This clone qualifies as medium-sized. The chain is built from TRBV9 and TRBJ2-1; 8 positions agree with TRBD1. This CDR3 contains 13 residues. V trimming: 5 bases; J trimming: 7 bases; junction bases outside the gene matches: 5. Germline CDR1 is SGDLS and CDR2 is YYNGEE. The CDR3 nucleotides read TGTGCCAGCAGTCGGGACAGGATAAATGAGCAGTTCTTC. Protein: CASSRDRINEQFF.

The V gene is TRBV5-1, the J gene TRBJ1-1; no reliable D call. This CDR3 region has 14 residues. The V end lost 3 bases, the J end lost 2 bases, and 11 bases lay between the germline ends. Germline CDR1 SGHRS, CDR2 YFSETQ. The CDR3 nucleotides read TGCGCCAGCAGCTACACACAGACAAACACTGAAGCTTTCTTT. As protein: CASSYTQTNTEAFF.

As DNA, the CDR3 is TGTGCCAGTAGTCTGGGACAGGGGGGGCAACCCCAGCATTTT. Protein product: CASSLGQGGQPQHF. This chain uses TRBV19 with TRBJ1-5, with 11 bases aligning to TRBD1. The germline V gene encodes CDR1 LNHDA and CDR2 SQIVND (reference sequence). The CDR3 spans 14 residues. V lost 5 bases to trimming and J lost 10 bases; unmatched junction nucleotides: 7.

The V gene is TRBV9, the J gene TRBJ1-1; 7 positions match TRBD1. V lost 4 bases and J lost 6; bases outside the gene matches: 3. The CDR3 sequence is 12 residues long. Germline assignment: CDR1 SGDLS and CDR2 YYNGEE. The CDR3 sequence: CASSPGGAEAFF. The CDR3 region has the DNA TGTGCCAGCAGCCCAGGGGGGGCTGAAGCTTTCTTT.

This clone was recorded a few times. The chain employs TRBV9 and TRBJ2-1, with D maybe TRBD1 (5 bases). This CDR3 region has 14 residues. Germline assignment: CDR1 SGDLS and CDR2 YYNGEE. V lost 4 bases to trimming and J lost 6 bases, with 14 bases between them. CDR3 DNA sequence: TGTGCCAGCAGCCCTGACAGCTACCGCAATGAGCAGTTCTTC. Translation: CASSPDSYRNEQFF.

This clone was seen only a few times. J is TRBJ2-6 and V is TRBV10-2; D not resolved. This CDR3 contains 17 residues. Between the trimmed V and J ends, which lost 6 bases and 2 bases, there was a span of 17 bases. Germline assignment: CDR1 WSHSY and CDR2 SAAADI. CDR3 residues: CASSQYGTPPGANVLTF. The CDR3, as DNA: TGCGCCAGCAGCCAGTACGGCACCCCCCCTGGGGCCAACGTCCTGACTTTC.

This sequence joins TRBV5-1 and TRBJ2-6; D is ambiguous. The CDR3 is 14 amino acids. With 7 bases removed from V and 0 bases from J, the gap between germline ends came to 8 bases. In germline, CDR1 is SGHRS, CDR2 YFSETQ. This CDR3 reads CASDQVSGANVLTF. CDR3 coding DNA: TGCGCCAGCGATCAGGTCTCTGGGGCCAACGTCCTGACTTTC.

This clone has only a few counts. V gene TRBV6-8 combines with J gene TRBJ2-7; 11 bases fit TRBD2. The germline V gene has CDR1 MNHGY and CDR2 SAAAGT. V gave up 7 bases and J gave up 0 bases; unmatched junction bases: 14. The CDR3 loop spans 18 amino acids. The CDR3 here is CASTLNLAGGLSSYEQYF. CDR3 bases: TGTGCCAGCACACTTAACCTAGCGGGAGGACTGAGCTCCTACGAGCAGTACTTC.

In its sample, this clone was seen a few times. This chain uses TRBV11-3 with TRBJ1-4; D not resolved. The ends were cut back, 2 bases at V and 5 bases at J, with 9 bases in the middle. CDR1 is SGHNT and CDR2 is YENEEA in the germline V gene. The CDR3 consists of 14 residues. CDR3 residues: CASSLPAANEKLFF. The CDR3 bases are TGTGCCAGCAGCTTACCGGCGGCGAATGAAAAACTGTTTTTT.

This clone qualifies as medium-sized (0.01 to 0.1%). The chain has TRBV11-3 and TRBJ2-5; D is perhaps TRBD1 (6 bases). The CDR3 totals 15 residues. Trimming removed 5 bases at V and 3 bases at J, with 16 bases between. Germline CDR1 and CDR2: SGHNT and YENEEA. The DNA for the CDR3 is TGTGCCAGCAGCATCAGGGGTCCCGGGGAAGAGACCCAGTACTTC. It encodes CASSIRGPGEETQYF.

This clone was detected only a few times. The rearrangement uses TRBV11-3 and TRBJ1-4, with TRBD1 matching over 7 bases. This CDR3 spans 15 amino acids. The germline V gene encodes CDR1 SGHNT and CDR2 YENEEA. Trimming removed 5 bases from V and 8 bases from J; junction bases left unmatched: 11. Here the CDR3 DNA reads TGTGCCAGCAGCCGAACCACGACAGGGTGGGAAAAACTGTTTTTT. Encoded protein: CASSRTTTGWEKLFF.

This clone was counted between two and nine times. The genes are TRBV11-3 and TRBJ2-5, with 11 bases matching TRBD2. CDR1 is SGHNT, CDR2 YENEEA, per germline. This CDR3 has 15 residues. The ends lost 5 bases at V and 5 bases at J; junction bases unmatched: 7. The CDR3, as DNA: TGTGCCAGCAGCAAGTCTAGCGGGGGGATGGAGACCCAGTACTTC. Translating it yields CASSKSSGGMETQYF.

This clone was seen a few times. This chain connects TRBV19 to TRBJ1-1; D ambiguous. The CDR3 covers 13 residues. Trimming pared 5 bases from V and 4 bases from J, leaving 11 bases between. Per the germline V gene, CDR1 is LNHDA and CDR2 is SQIVND (reference sequence). CDR3 nucleotide sequence: TGTGCCAGTAGTGGAGGCCCGGGCACTGAAGCTTTCTTT. Translating gives CASSGGPGTEAFF.

This clone is deemed large. This chain uses TRBV9 with TRBJ2-2, with 8 positions matching TRBD1. Germline V lookup: CDR1 SGDLS, CDR2 YYNGEE. This CDR3 has 16 residues. J lost 3 bases, V lost 3 bases, and 7 bases had no gene match. The CDR3 region is CASSARQGMDTGELFF. CDR3 DNA sequence: TGTGCCAGCAGCGCCCGACAGGGGATGGACACCGGGGAGCTGTTTTTT.

By sample share, this clone is medium-sized. The V call is TRBV11-3, the J call TRBJ1-2; TRBD1 agrees at 8 bases. The V gene end was trimmed by 2 bases and the J gene end by 4 bases; junction bases not matched to a gene: 6. CDR3 length: 15 residues. Germline CDR1 is SGHNT and CDR2 is YENEEA. The CDR3 loop is CASSLYRGAGYGYTF. CDR3 sequence (DNA): TGTGCCAGCAGCTTATACAGGGGGGCCGGCTATGGCTACACCTTC.

The chain joins TRBV28 to TRBJ1-5; 7 positions match TRBD1. Germline CDR1 reads MDHEN; CDR2 reads SYDVKM. The CDR3 is 14 residues long. Unmatched junction bases numbered 8, after V lost 7 bases and J lost 5 bases. In nucleotides, the CDR3 is TGTGCCAGCAACAAACAGGGGCCTCATCAGCCCCAGCATTTT. Translation: CASNKQGPHQPQHF.

CDR3 residues: CAWSGARRGELFF. The CDR3, as DNA: TGTGCCTGGTCCGGGGCCCGGCGTGGGGAGCTGTTTTTT. The chain uses TRBV30 and TRBJ2-2; D tentatively reads TRBD1 or TRBD2 (5 bases each). This CDR3 spans 13 amino acids. With 5 bases removed from V and 8 bases from J, the gap between germline ends came to 15 bases. Per the germline V gene, CDR1 is GTSNPN and CDR2 is SVGIG (reference sequence).

The rearrangement joins TRBV14 to TRBJ1-6, with D possibly matching TRBD1 (5 bases). The CDR3 contains 15 residues. V was clipped by 4 bases and J by 7 bases, with 14 bases between them. The germline CDR1 and CDR2 sequences are SGHDN and FVKESK. Here the CDR3 DNA reads TGTGCCAGCAGCCCCGCTGCGGGGGGGAATTCACCCCTCCACTTT. Translated, it gives CASSPAAGGNSPLHF. The full variable domain, rest sourced from reference TRBV14 and TRBJ1-6, is EAGVTQFPSHSVIEKGQTVTLRCDPISGHDNLYWYRRVMGKEIKFLLHFVKESKQDESGMPNNRFLAERTGGTYSTLKVQPAELEDSGVYFCASSPAAGGNSPLHFGNGTRLTVT.

This chain joins TRBV25-1 and TRBJ2-5, with a tentative D call TRBD1 (6 bases). Trimming cost V 3 bases and J 5 bases, with 10 bases left between them. Germline V gives CDR1 MGHDK, CDR2 SYGVNS. The CDR3 consists of 13 residues. CDR3 protein: CASSDGTKETQYF. The DNA for the CDR3 is TGTGCCAGCAGTGATGGGACAAAGGAGACCCAGTACTTC.

This clone showed up just a few times. The germline gene is not matched at one end of the junction; a read error may be the cause. The chain is built from TRBV6-8 and TRBJ2-7; D is uncertain. The CDR3 length is 14 residues. Germline V gene sequence: CDR1 MNHGY, CDR2 SAAAGT. CDR3 amino acids: CAISVGFDSYEQYF. As DNA, the CDR3 is TGTGCCATCAGTGTAGGATTCGATTCCTACGAGCAGTACTTC.